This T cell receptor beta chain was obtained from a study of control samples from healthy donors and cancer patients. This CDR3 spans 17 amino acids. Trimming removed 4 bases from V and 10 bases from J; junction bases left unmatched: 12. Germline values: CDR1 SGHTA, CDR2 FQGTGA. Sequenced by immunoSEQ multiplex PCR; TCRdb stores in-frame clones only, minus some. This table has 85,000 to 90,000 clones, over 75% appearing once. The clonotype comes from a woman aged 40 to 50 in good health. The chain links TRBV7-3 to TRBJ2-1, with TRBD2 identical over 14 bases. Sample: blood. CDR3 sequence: CASSSAAGTSGGGEQFF. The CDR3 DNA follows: TGTGCCAGCAGCTCAGCAGCCGGGACTAGCGGGGGCGGGGAGCAGTTCTTC.